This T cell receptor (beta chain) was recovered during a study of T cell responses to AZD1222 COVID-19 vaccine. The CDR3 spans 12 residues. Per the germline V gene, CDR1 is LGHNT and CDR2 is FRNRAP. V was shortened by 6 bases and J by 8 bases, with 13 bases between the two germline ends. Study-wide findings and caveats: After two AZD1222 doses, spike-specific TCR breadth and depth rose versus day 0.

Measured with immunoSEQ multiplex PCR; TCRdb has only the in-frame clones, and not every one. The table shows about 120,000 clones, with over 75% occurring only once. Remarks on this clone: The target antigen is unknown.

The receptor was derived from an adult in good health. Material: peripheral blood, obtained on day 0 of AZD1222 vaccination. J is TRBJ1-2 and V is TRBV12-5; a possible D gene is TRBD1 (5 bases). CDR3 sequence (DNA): TGTGCTAGTGGGGGACCTATCCGAGGCTACACCTTC. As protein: CASGGPIRGYTF.